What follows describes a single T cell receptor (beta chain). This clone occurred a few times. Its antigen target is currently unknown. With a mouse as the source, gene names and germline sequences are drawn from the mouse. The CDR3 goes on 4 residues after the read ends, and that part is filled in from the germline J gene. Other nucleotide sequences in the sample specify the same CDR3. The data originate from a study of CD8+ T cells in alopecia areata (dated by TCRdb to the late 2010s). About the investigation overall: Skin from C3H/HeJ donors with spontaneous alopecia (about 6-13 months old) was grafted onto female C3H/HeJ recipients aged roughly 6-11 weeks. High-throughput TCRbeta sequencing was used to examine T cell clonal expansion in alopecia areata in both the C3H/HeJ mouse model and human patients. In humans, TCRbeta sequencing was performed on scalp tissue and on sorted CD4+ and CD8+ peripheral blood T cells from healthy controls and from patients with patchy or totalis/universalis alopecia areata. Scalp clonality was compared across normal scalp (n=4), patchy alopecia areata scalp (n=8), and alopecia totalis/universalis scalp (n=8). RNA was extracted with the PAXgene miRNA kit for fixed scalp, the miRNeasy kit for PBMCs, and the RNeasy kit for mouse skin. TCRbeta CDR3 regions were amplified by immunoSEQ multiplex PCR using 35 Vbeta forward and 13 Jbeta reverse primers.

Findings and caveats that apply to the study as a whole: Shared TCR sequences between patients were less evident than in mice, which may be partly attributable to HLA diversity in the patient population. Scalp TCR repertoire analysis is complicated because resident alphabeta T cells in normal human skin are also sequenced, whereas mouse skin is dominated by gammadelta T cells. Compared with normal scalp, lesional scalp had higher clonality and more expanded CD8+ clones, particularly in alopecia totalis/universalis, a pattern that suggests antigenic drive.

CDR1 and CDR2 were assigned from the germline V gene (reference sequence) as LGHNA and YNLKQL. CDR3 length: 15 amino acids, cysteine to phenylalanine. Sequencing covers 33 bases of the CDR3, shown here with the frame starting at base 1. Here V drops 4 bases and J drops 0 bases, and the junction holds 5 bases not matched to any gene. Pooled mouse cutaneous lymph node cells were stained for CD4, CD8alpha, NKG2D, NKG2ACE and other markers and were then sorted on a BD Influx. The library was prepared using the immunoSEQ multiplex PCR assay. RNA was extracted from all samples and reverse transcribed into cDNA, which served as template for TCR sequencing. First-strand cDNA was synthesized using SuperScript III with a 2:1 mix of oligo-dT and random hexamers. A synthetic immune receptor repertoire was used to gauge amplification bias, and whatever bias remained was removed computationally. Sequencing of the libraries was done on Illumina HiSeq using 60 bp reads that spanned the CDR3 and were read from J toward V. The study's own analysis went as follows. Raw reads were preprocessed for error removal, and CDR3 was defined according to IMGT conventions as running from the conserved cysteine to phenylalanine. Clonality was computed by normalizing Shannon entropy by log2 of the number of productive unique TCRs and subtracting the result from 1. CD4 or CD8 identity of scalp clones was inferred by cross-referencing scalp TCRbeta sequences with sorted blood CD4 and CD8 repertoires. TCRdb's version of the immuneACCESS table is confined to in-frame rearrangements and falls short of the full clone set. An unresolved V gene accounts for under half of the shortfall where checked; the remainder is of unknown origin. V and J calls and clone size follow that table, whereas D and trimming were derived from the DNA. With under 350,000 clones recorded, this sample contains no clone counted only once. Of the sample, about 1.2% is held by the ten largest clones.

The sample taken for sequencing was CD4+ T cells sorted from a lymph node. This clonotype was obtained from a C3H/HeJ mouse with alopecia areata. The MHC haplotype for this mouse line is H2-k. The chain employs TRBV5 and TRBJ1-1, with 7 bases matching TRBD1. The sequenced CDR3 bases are TGTGCCAGCAGCCCCTCCGGGACAGCAAACACA. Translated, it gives CASSPSGTANT. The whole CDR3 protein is CASSPSGTANTEVFF.